Listed below are T cell receptor beta chains from one sample, sequenced in a study of T cells in localized non-small cell lung cancer. Only in-frame clones appear in the TCRdb table, and some are missing; sequencing was by immunoSEQ multiplex PCR. The table has about 31,000 clones, 90% to 95% seen once. The source was peripheral blood, collected before any cancer treatment. The receptor source for this set is a woman aged 40-69 years with stage I lung adenocarcinoma. Each CDR3 is given with its conserved first and last residue. D genes are given only for firm matches. Size tells how often a clone was seen (once, few, many) or the class of an expanded clone, and some rows leave it out.

>TRBV28|NA|NA|TRBJ2-3
CASSFLSGTDTQYF
TGTGCCAGCAGTTTCTTATCAGGCACAGATACGCAGTATTTT
>TRBV19|NA|NA|TRBJ2-7
CASSLTSSYEQYF
TGTGCCAGTAGTTTAACTAGCTCCTACGAGCAGTACTTC
>TRBV7-9|NA|NA|TRBJ2-3
CASSSPWGTDTQYF
TGTGCCAGCAGCTCCCCGTGGGGCACAGATACGCAGTATTTT
>TRBV19|NA|NA|TRBJ1-5
CASSNFGGEQPQHF
TGTGCCAGTAGTAATTTCGGGGGCGAACAGCCCCAGCATTTT
>TRBV6-6|NA|once|TRBJ1-1
CASGRTENTEAFF
TGTGCCAGCGGCCGAACAGAGAACACTGAAGCTTTCTTT
>TRBV6-1|NA|NA|TRBJ1-5
CASNVAYSNQPQHF
TGTGCCAGCAATGTGGCTTATAGCAATCAGCCCCAGCATTTT
>TRBV9|NA|NA|TRBJ2-2
CASSAGVGTVDKPGELFF
TGTGCCAGCAGCGCGGGGGTTGGGACAGTTGATAAACCGGGGGAGCTGTTTTTT
>TRBV7-8|NA|NA|TRBJ1-6
CASSFDRGSPLHF
TGTGCCAGCAGCTTCGATAGGGGGTCACCCCTCCACTTT
>TRBV27|NA|NA|TRBJ1-2
CASSRDTRGNYGYTF
TGTGCCAGCAGTCGGGACACCCGAGGAAACTATGGCTACACCTTC
>TRBV11-2|NA|NA|TRBJ2-3
CASSFLTVPQYF
TGTGCCAGCAGCTTTCTGACCGTCCCGCAGTATTTT
>TRBV5-1|NA|NA|TRBJ1-3
CASSQSGDTIYF
TGCGCCAGCAGCCAGAGTGGAGACACCATATATTTT
>TRBV18|TRBD1|NA|TRBJ2-2
CASSPRTGDAGELFF
TGTGCCAGCTCACCGAGAACAGGGGATGCCGGGGAGCTGTTTTTT
>TRBV6-5|TRBD1|NA|TRBJ1-6
CASRSGGSNSPLHF
TGTGCCAGCAGGTCAGGGGGAAGTAATTCACCCCTCCACTTT
>TRBV7-2|NA|NA|TRBJ1-3
CASSFPGFHSGNTIYF
TGTGCCAGCAGCTTCCCGGGTTTTCACTCTGGAAACACCATATATTTT
>TRBV28|NA|NA|TRBJ1-4
CASSLLPTNEKLFF
TGTGCCAGCAGTTTACTCCCAACTAATGAAAAACTGTTTTTT
>TRBV2|NA|few|TRBJ2-5
CASSPSGTQYF
TGTGCCAGCAGTCCCAGTGGGACCCAGTACTTC